A selection of T cell receptor beta chains follows, all from one sample in a study of graft-versus-host responses after intestinal transplantation. The data were produced by immunoSEQ multiplex PCR, yet TCRdb's version contains in-frame clones alone and is incomplete. The sample contains about 19,000 clones, around 90% of which appear only once. The specimen was PBMCs, collected about 350 days after transplant. The source of these receptors is a human patient who received an intestinal transplant, so some T cells may come from the graft donor. Both conserved end residues are part of each CDR3. D genes are given only for firm matches. Size tells how often a clone was seen (once, few, many) or the class of an expanded clone, and some rows leave it out.

>-|TRBJ2-3|-|TRBV10-3
CAIRAAGSNTDTQYF
TGTGCCATCAGAGCAGCGGGTTCTAACACAGATACGCAGTATTTT
>-|TRBJ2-2|TRBD2|TRBV28
CASSILTSGRMVTGELFF
TGTGCCAGCAGCATCCTAACTAGCGGGAGGATGGTCACCGGGGAGCTGTTTTTT
>-|TRBJ1-2|-|TRBV29-1
CSAQGSVGYTF
TGCAGCGCCCAGGGGAGCGTTGGCTACACCTTC
>-|TRBJ1-5|-|TRBV4-1
CASSPNRGANNQPQHF
TGCGCCAGCAGCCCCAACCGGGGGGCAAACAATCAGCCCCAGCATTTT
>once|TRBJ2-7|TRBD2|TRBV5-7
CASSLGTSGTEQYF
TGTGCCAGCAGCTTAGGGACTAGCGGGACCGAGCAGTACTTC
>-|TRBJ2-5|-|TRBV28
CASRGETQYF
TGTGCCAGCCGCGGGGAGACCCAGTACTTC
>-|TRBJ2-2|-|TRBV6-6
CASSLGRTGELFF
TGTGCCAGCAGTTTGGGCAGGACCGGGGAGCTGTTTTTT
>few|TRBJ1-2|-|TRBV4-2
CASSQEEGNYGYTF
TGTGCCAGCAGCCAAGAGGAGGGGAACTATGGCTACACCTTC
>-|TRBJ2-3|TRBD1|TRBV6-6
CASSLFTGTGADTQYF
TGTGCCAGCAGTCTCTTCACCGGGACAGGGGCAGATACGCAGTATTTT
>-|TRBJ2-7|-|TRBV19
CATRNFYEQYF
TGTGCCACCCGAAATTTCTACGAGCAGTACTTC
>once|TRBJ2-1|-|TRBV9
CASSSKGISNNEQFF
TGTGCCAGCAGCTCCAAAGGCATTTCAAATAATGAGCAGTTCTTC
>few|TRBJ1-5|TRBD1|TRBV5-1
CASSLREGTGGPNDSNQPQHF
TGCGCCAGCAGCTTGAGAGAGGGGACAGGGGGCCCGAATGATAGCAATCAGCCCCAGCATTTT
>-|TRBJ2-2|-|TRBV7-2
CASSLVGGVIYTGELFF
TGTGCCAGCAGCTTAGTCGGCGGGGTAATCTACACCGGGGAGCTGTTTTTT
>-|TRBJ1-1|TRBD1|TRBV6-4
CASSDSTGITEAFF
TGTGCCAGCAGTGACTCGACAGGGATAACTGAAGCTTTCTTT
>-|TRBJ2-2|-|TRBV5-1
CASSWQMNTGELFF
TGCGCCAGCAGCTGGCAAATGAACACCGGGGAGCTGTTTTTT
>-|TRBJ2-7|TRBD1|TRBV6-9
CASSGTGFYEQYF
TGTGCCAGCAGTGGGACAGGCTTCTACGAGCAGTACTTC
>-|TRBJ1-1|-|TRBV6-6
CASSSGGGENTEAFF
TGTGCCAGCAGTTCGGGGGGAGGAGAGAACACTGAAGCTTTCTTT
>-|TRBJ2-5|-|TRBV18
CASSPGLPRETQYF
TGTGCCAGCTCACCGGGACTGCCGCGGGAGACCCAGTACTTC
>-|TRBJ2-3|-|TRBV4-2
CASSQAPMSTDTQYF
TGTGCCAGCAGCCAAGCCCCTATGAGCACAGATACGCAGTATTTT
>few|TRBJ2-2|-|TRBV9
CASRSTNTGELFF
TGTGCCAGCCGGAGCACGAACACCGGGGAGCTGTTTTTT
>-|TRBJ1-6|-|TRBV5-1
CASSFLGKNSPLHF
TGCGCCAGCAGCTTCTTGGGGAAAAATTCGCCCCTCCACTTT
>-|TRBJ2-2|TRBD2|TRBV2
CASSGGGGYTGELFF
TGTGCCAGCAGTGGTGGCGGGGGGTACACCGGGGAGCTGTTTTTT
>-|TRBJ1-2|-|TRBV6-1
CASNGPWAVDYGYTF
TGTGCCAGCAACGGACCCTGGGCGGTTGACTATGGCTACACCTTC
>-|TRBJ2-1|-|TRBV18
CASSPPKGGNEQFF
TGTGCCAGCTCACCACCGAAGGGGGGCAATGAGCAGTTCTTC
>-|TRBJ1-6|-|TRBV6-1
CASSELGYNSPLHF
TGTGCCAGCAGTGAGCTTGGCTATAATTCACCCCTCCACTTT
>-|TRBJ2-3|-|TRBV19
CASSRKSTDTQYF
TGTGCCAGTAGTCGGAAGAGCACAGATACGCAGTATTTT
>-|TRBJ2-3|-|TRBV6-4
CASSDGLGGTDTQYF
TGTGCCAGCAGTGACGGACTAGGGGGTACAGATACGCAGTATTTT
>-|TRBJ1-2|TRBD1|TRBV6-1
CASSWTTGSGYTF
TGTGCCAGCAGTTGGACGACAGGGAGCGGCTACACCTTC
>-|TRBJ2-7|-|TRBV7-2
CASSLGMGAPYEQYF
TGTGCCAGCAGCTTAGGGATGGGGGCTCCCTACGAGCAGTACTTC
>-|TRBJ1-3|-|TRBV13
CASSSLDRFGNTIYF
TGTGCCAGCAGCTCCCTCGACAGGTTCGGAAACACCATATATTTT
>-|TRBJ2-5|TRBD2|TRBV4-2
CASSQDGAGARETQYF
TGTGCCAGCAGCCAAGATGGGGCGGGAGCGCGAGAGACCCAGTACTTC
>once|TRBJ2-3|-|TRBV4-2
CASSQDLSSTDTQYF
TGTGCCAGCAGCCAAGATCTTAGTAGCACAGATACGCAGTATTTT
>-|TRBJ1-2|-|TRBV6-5
CASSYSRAGDGYTF
TGTGCCAGCAGTTACTCGAGGGCAGGGGATGGCTACACCTTC
>-|TRBJ2-7|-|TRBV10-3
CAISPSYEQYF
TGTGCCATCAGCCCCTCCTACGAGCAGTACTTC
>once|TRBJ1-2|TRBD1|TRBV28
CATLAQGDGYTF
TGTGCCACCCTAGCCCAGGGGGACGGCTACACCTTC
>-|TRBJ2-6|-|TRBV19
CASTSEGAPSGANVLTF
-
>-|TRBJ2-3|TRBD2|TRBV9
CASSVSGRGDTQYF
TGTGCCAGCAGCGTTAGCGGGAGGGGGGATACGCAGTATTTT
>-|TRBJ2-5|-|TRBV7-9
CASSLTSLETQYF
TGTGCCAGCAGCTTGACTAGTCTCGAGACCCAGTACTTC
>-|TRBJ2-5|-|TRBV7-6
CASSSFLQGGWEETQYF
TGTGCCAGCAGCTCTTTCCTGCAGGGCGGTTGGGAAGAGACCCAGTACTTC
>-|TRBJ2-7|TRBD1|TRBV14
CAVYRDSSYEQYF
TGTGCGGTTTACCGGGACAGTTCCTACGAGCAGTACTTC
>-|TRBJ2-6|-|TRBV18
CASSPSGQTGSGANVLTF
TGTGCCAGCTCACCATCGGGACAAACAGGCTCTGGGGCCAACGTCCTGACTTTC
>-|TRBJ2-2|-|TRBV5-1
CASSLGGNTGELFF
TGCGCCAGCAGCTTGGGGGGGAACACCGGGGAGCTGTTTTTT
>-|TRBJ1-6|TRBD1|TRBV2
CASSEQGALGSPLHF
TGTGCCAGCAGTGAACAGGGGGCATTAGGTTCACCCCTCCACTTT